This TCR beta chain was captured by sequencing in a study of shared clonotypes between healthy human individuals. The CDR3 covers 17 residues. Germline V gene lookup returns CDR1 SGHRS and CDR2 YFSETQ. V shed 7 bases and J 3 bases; nucleotides not matched to a gene: 5. Study-wide results and limits: Sampling covered nothing but blood. Tissue TCR repertoires likely differ from those found in blood. Between a few donors, naive CD4 clonotypes were shared at a level of approximately 5%.

The authors split each subset's genomic DNA evenly across several immunoSEQ plates. The table came from immunoSEQ multiplex PCR; TCRdb's copy has only in-frame clones and leaves some out. Among some 2 million clones, 95% were seen once, and the ten largest hold approximately 0.13%. With regard to this clone: The target antigen is unknown.

The sequencing input was naive CD4+ T cells sorted from blood. Stated subset: CD45RA+ positively selected. This TCR was sampled from a man younger than 35 in good health. The rearrangement joins TRBV5-1 to TRBJ2-6, with 15 bases identical to TRBD2. The CDR3 region is CASDPGLAGGGANVLTF. The CDR3 DNA is TGCGCCAGCGATCCGGGACTAGCGGGAGGTGGGGCCAACGTCCTGACTTTC.